These 32 T cell receptor beta chains were sequenced from one sample in a study of blood T cell repertoires in COVID-19. Sequencing used immunoSEQ multiplex PCR; TCRdb keeps in-frame clones, though not all of them. The sample lists nearly 35,000 clones, about 72% occurring once. Sequenced input: peripheral blood. The receptors shown here come from a woman in her sixties or seventies with acute or convalescent COVID-19.

V is TRBV30 and J is TRBJ1-2; D perhaps matches TRBD1 (5 bases). There are 13 residues in the CDR3. Trimming cost V 3 bases and J 2 bases, with 10 bases left between them. Germline V gene data show CDR1 as GTSNPN and CDR2 as SVGIG (reference sequence). This CDR3 reads CAWSTGLNYGYTF. Written as DNA, the CDR3 is TGTGCCTGGAGCACGGGACTCAACTATGGCTACACCTTC.

This clone was seen a handful of times. CDR3 DNA sequence: TGTGCCAGCACCTCGAGGACACCGAACACCGGGGAGCTGTTTTTT. It is translated as CASTSRTPNTGELFF. This sequence joins TRBV28 and TRBJ2-2; D perhaps matches TRBD1 (5 bases). Germline CDR1 is MDHEN and CDR2 is SYDVKM. CDR3 length: 15 residues. V was clipped by 7 bases and J by 0 bases, with 12 bases between them.

The chain couples TRBV12-5 to TRBJ2-7; 8 nucleotides align to TRBD1. V trimming: 1 base; J trimming: 3 bases; junction bases outside the gene matches: 11. The CDR3 covers 17 residues. Germline CDR1 and CDR2: LGHNT and FRNRAP. CDR3 nucleotide sequence: TGTGCTAGTGGTTTGGCCCCCCTGACAGGGGAAAACTACGAGCAGTACTTC. It translates to CASGLAPLTGENYEQYF.

The rearrangement joins TRBV19 to TRBJ2-5; maybe TRBD1 (5 bases). CDR1 and CDR2 (germline): LNHDA, SQIVND (reference sequence). CDR3 size: 15 residues. V was trimmed by 4 bases and J by 1 base, leaving 13 bases between them. The CDR3 bases are TGTGCCAGTAGTAGGGGCCTCTACGCCCAAGAGACCCAGTACTTC. Amino acids: CASSRGLYAQETQYF.

The J gene is TRBJ2-2, the V gene TRBV2; D gene unclear. Trimming took off 3 bases at V and 3 bases at J, with 11 bases between the two ends. Germline loops: CDR1 SNHLY, CDR2 FYNNEI. This CDR3 has 15 residues. DNA of the CDR3: TGTGCCAGCAGTGAGAGGTCAACACACACCGGGGAGCTGTTTTTT. Its protein product is CASSERSTHTGELFF.

The chain joins TRBV15 to TRBJ1-6; D gene uncertain. Germline V gene sequence: CDR1 LNHNV, CDR2 YYDKDF (reference sequence). CDR3 length equals 16 residues. Trimming pared 0 bases from V and 9 bases from J, leaving 15 bases between. CDR3 in amino acids: CATSRDVASLGSPLHF. In DNA, the CDR3 is TGTGCCACCAGCAGAGATGTTGCGTCGCTCGGTTCACCCCTCCACTTT.

J is TRBJ1-5 and V is TRBV5-1, with D possibly TRBD1 on 6 matching bases. CDR3 size: 15 residues. V was clipped by 5 bases and J by 1 base, with 13 bases between them. Looked up from germline, CDR1 is SGHRS and CDR2 is YFSETQ. The CDR3 DNA is TGCGCCAGCAGTCTGACAGGAGAGAGCAATCAGCCCCAGCATTTT. It translates to CASSLTGESNQPQHF.

The chain carries TRBV2 and TRBJ2-3; a possible D gene is TRBD2 (6 bases). The germline V and J ends were trimmed by 4 bases and 0 bases, with 14 bases remaining between them. CDR3 length equals 16 residues. Germline loops: CDR1 SNHLY, CDR2 FYNNEI. The CDR3 protein is CASSAPPAGSTDTQYF. For the CDR3, the DNA is TGTGCCAGCAGTGCCCCCCCCGCGGGAAGCACAGATACGCAGTATTTT.

The V gene is TRBV4-2, the J gene TRBJ1-4, with 7 nucleotides matching TRBD1. The CDR3 is made up of 17 amino acids. In germline, CDR1 is LGHNA, CDR2 YNFKEQ. V shed 3 bases and J 7 bases; nucleotides not matched to a gene: 14. The CDR3 sequence: CASSQDPAYRGGEKLFF. The CDR3 region has the DNA TGTGCCAGCAGCCAGGACCCCGCCTACAGGGGAGGTGAAAAACTGTTTTTT.

This chain uses TRBV5-1 with TRBJ2-1; 8 bases are shared with TRBD1. V trimming: 6 bases; J trimming: 4 bases; junction bases outside the gene matches: 3. The V gene's germline CDR1 is SGHRS and CDR2 YFSETQ. The CDR3 loop spans 13 amino acids. CDR3 in DNA: TGCGCCAGCACGGACAGGGCTTACAATGAGCAGTTCTTC. It encodes CASTDRAYNEQFF.

This chain uses TRBV28 with TRBJ1-5; no reliable D call. The CDR3 is made up of 13 amino acids. With 2 bases removed from V and 2 bases from J, the gap between germline ends came to 4 bases. Germline V gene lookup returns CDR1 MDHEN and CDR2 SYDVKM. The CDR3 DNA is TGTGCCAGCAGTTTACAGGGCAATCAGCCCCAGCATTTT. Translating gives CASSLQGNQPQHF. Drawing the rest from reference TRBV28 and TRBJ1-5, the complete variable domain is DVKVTQSSRYLVKRTGEKVFLECVQDMDHENMFWYRQDPGLGLRLIYFSYDVKMKEKGDIPEGYSVSREKKERFSLILESASTNQTSMYLCASSLQGNQPQHFGDGTRLSIL.

The chain recombines TRBV5-1 with TRBJ1-3, with 7 positions matching TRBD1. The CDR3 spans 15 residues. Per the germline V gene, CDR1 is SGHRS and CDR2 is YFSETQ. Unmatched junction bases numbered 12, after V lost 4 bases and J lost 8 bases. CDR3 nucleotide sequence: TGCGCCAGCAGCATACAGGGGTTCGGCGTTGACACCATATATTTT. Residues: CASSIQGFGVDTIYF.

The chain joins TRBV19 to TRBJ2-6, with D maybe TRBD1 (6 bases). Trimming left V 8 bases short and J 2 bases short, with 13 bases between. CDR1 is LNHDA and CDR2 is SQIVND in the germline V gene (reference sequence). The CDR3 is 15 amino acids. CDR3 loop: CASQSPGAGANVLTF. The CDR3 bases are TGTGCCAGTCAGAGCCCAGGGGCTGGGGCCAACGTCCTGACTTTC.

V is TRBV6-6 and J is TRBJ1-3; D is undetermined. Deletions cut 0 bases from V and 0 bases from J, with 3 bases between. The CDR3 runs to 14 residues. From germline, CDR1 is MNHNY and CDR2 SVGAGI (reference sequence). The CDR3 DNA follows: TGTGCCAGCAGTTACTCCAGCTCTGGAAACACCATATATTTT. Residues: CASSYSSSGNTIYF.

This chain joins TRBV5-5 and TRBJ2-7; 7 nucleotides match TRBD1. V shed 4 bases and J 0 bases; nucleotides not matched to a gene: 7. The CDR3 is 15 residues long. The germline gives CDR1 SGHKS, CDR2 YYEKEE (reference sequence). CDR3: CASSTGTVNSYEQYF. The CDR3 DNA reads as TGTGCCAGCAGCACCGGGACAGTGAACTCCTACGAGCAGTACTTC.

This chain uses TRBV28 with TRBJ2-2; D unclear. Germline-derived CDR1 and CDR2 are MDHEN and SYDVKM. The CDR3 contains 12 residues. The V gene lost 6 bases and the J gene lost 6 bases, with 8 bases spanning the gap. This CDR3 is CASSLGSGELFF. The CDR3, as DNA: TGTGCCAGCAGCCTCGGGTCCGGGGAGCTGTTTTTT. The whole variable domain, remainder taken from reference TRBV28 and TRBJ2-2, is DVKVTQSSRYLVKRTGEKVFLECVQDMDHENMFWYRQDPGLGLRLIYFSYDVKMKEKGDIPEGYSVSREKKERFSLILESASTNQTSMYLCASSLGSGELFFGEGSRLTVL.

The genes are TRBV11-1 and TRBJ2-3, with D possibly being TRBD2 (6 bases). This CDR3 spans 15 amino acids. Trimming took off 3 bases at V and 6 bases at J, with 16 bases between the two ends. Germline loops: CDR1 SGHAT, CDR2 FQDESV (reference sequence). The CDR3 is CASSFGTAQEDTQYF. The CDR3 bases are TGTGCCAGCAGCTTCGGGACTGCCCAGGAGGATACGCAGTATTTT.

The rearrangement uses TRBV28 and TRBJ1-4; TRBD1 might be the D (5 bases). The V gene lost 5 bases and the J gene lost 17 bases, with 30 bases spanning the gap. The germline V gene encodes CDR1 MDHEN and CDR2 SYDVKM. The length of the CDR3 is 16 residues. The CDR3 DNA reads TGTGCCAGCAGTACAACCAACCGCGGGACCTTCGGAGGGAATTTTTTT. It yields the protein CASSTTNRGTFGGNFF.

This chain connects TRBV2 to TRBJ1-5; 8 bases agree with TRBD1. The germline CDR1 and CDR2 sequences are SNHLY and FYNNEI. This CDR3 comprises 14 residues. Trimming at V came to 7 bases and at J to 2 bases, leaving 4 bases not matched to a gene. CDR3 bases: TGTGCCAGCAACCCGACAGGGGGCAATCAGCCCCAGCATTTT. This sequence encodes CASNPTGGNQPQHF.

This clone came up a few times. The rearrangement joins TRBV20-1 to TRBJ2-2; D perhaps matches TRBD1 (6 bases). V was pared by 3 bases and J by 2 bases, with 10 bases between. This CDR3 is 14 amino acids long. Per the germline V gene, CDR1 is DFQATT and CDR2 is SNEGSKA (reference sequence). The CDR3 DNA reads TGCAGTGCTAGTCAGGGGATAAACACCGGGGAGCTGTTTTTT. This translates into CSASQGINTGELFF.

This chain connects TRBV5-4 to TRBJ2-1, with 8 bases lining up with TRBD1. After removal of 2 bases from V and 5 bases from J, the junction contained 6 bases not matched to a gene. CDR3 length: 15 amino acids. CDR1 SGHNT and CDR2 YYREEE come from the germline V gene (reference sequence). As DNA, the CDR3 is TGTGCCAGCAGCTTTGATACAGGGGGACACAATGAGCAGTTCTTC. This encodes CASSFDTGGHNEQFF. The variable domain in full, completed from reference TRBV5-4 and TRBJ2-1, reads ETGVTQSPTHLIKTRGQQVTLRCSSQSGHNTVSWYQQALGQGPQFIFQYYREEENGRGNFPPRFSGLQFPNYSSELNVNALELDDSALYLCASSFDTGGHNEQFFGPGTRLTVL.

The rearrangement joins TRBV6-6 to TRBJ2-2; D is possibly TRBD2 (7 bases). The ends were cut back, 7 bases at V and 1 base at J, with 13 bases in the middle. Germline CDR1 and CDR2: MNHNY and SVGAGI (reference sequence). This CDR3 spans 15 amino acids. As DNA, the CDR3 is TGTGCCAGCAAGGGGGGGAGGGGGAACACCGGGGAGCTGTTTTTT. This encodes CASKGGRGNTGELFF.

In DNA form, the CDR3 reads TGTGCCAGCAGTACCTCCCCTCTAGCGGGGGGGCGAGAGACCCAGTACTTC. Its translation: CASSTSPLAGGRETQYF. The genes are TRBV27 and TRBJ2-5; 12 bases line up with TRBD2. V was pared by 5 bases and J by 4 bases, with 11 bases of the junction left unmatched. This CDR3 contains 17 residues. From germline, CDR1 is MNHEY and CDR2 SMNVEV (reference sequence).

The chain is built from TRBV29-1 and TRBJ1-1, with a tentative D call TRBD1 (6 bases). Germline CDR1 is SQVTM and CDR2 is ANQGSEA. The CDR3 runs 13 residues. V was shortened by 1 base and J by 6 bases, with 12 bases between the two germline ends. CDR3 loop: CSVEGWTAPEAFF. In DNA form, the CDR3 reads TGCAGCGTTGAAGGATGGACAGCGCCTGAAGCTTTCTTT.

In its sample, this clone was seen a few times. The chain employs TRBV29-1 and TRBJ1-1; no firm D call. The CDR3 is 14 amino acids. Trimming pared 2 bases from V and 0 bases from J, leaving 10 bases between. Germline lookup yields CDR1 SQVTM and CDR2 ANQGSEA. The CDR3 DNA reads as TGCAGCGTTGAATCAACAGATTTGAACACTGAAGCTTTCTTT. As protein: CSVESTDLNTEAFF.

The chain is built from TRBV15 and TRBJ2-7; TRBD1 matches 8 bases. V lost 0 bases to trimming and J lost 3 bases; unmatched junction nucleotides: 1. The CDR3 has 14 amino acids. Germline lookup yields CDR1 LNHNV and CDR2 YYDKDF (reference sequence). The DNA of the CDR3 is TGTGCCACCAGCAGAGACAGGGGGCACTACGAGCAGTACTTC. This codes for CATSRDRGHYEQYF.

The chain recombines TRBV27 with TRBJ1-4; D gene uncertain. V lost 4 bases and J lost 7, with 16 bases in between. CDR1 MNHEY and CDR2 SMNVEV come from the germline V gene (reference sequence). The CDR3 runs to 15 residues. This CDR3 is CASSSILGASEKLFF. For the CDR3, the DNA is TGTGCCAGCAGTTCCATCTTGGGAGCTTCTGAAAAACTGTTTTTT. Based on the CDR3 plus reference TRBV27 and TRBJ1-4, the full variable domain is EAQVTQNPRYLITVTGKKLTVTCSQNMNHEYMSWYRQDPGLGLRQIYYSMNVEVTDKGDVPEGYKVSRKEKRNFPLILESPSPNQTSLYFCASSSILGASEKLFFGSGTQLSVL.

This sequence joins TRBV25-1 and TRBJ2-5; TRBD1 aligns across 7 bases. Trimming took 1 base from V and 0 from J; bases not matched to a gene: 2. CDR3 size: 15 residues. Germline lookup yields CDR1 MGHDK and CDR2 SYGVNS. CDR3 loop: CASSEFTGDQETQYF. In nucleotides, the CDR3 is TGTGCCAGCAGTGAATTCACAGGGGACCAAGAGACCCAGTACTTC.

The table lists this clone with a few counts. The rearrangement links TRBV2 to TRBJ2-3, with a possible D match to TRBD2 (7 bases). Germline values: CDR1 SNHLY, CDR2 FYNNEI. This CDR3 is built from 14 residues. Trimming cost V 3 bases and J 5 bases, with 12 bases left between them. The CDR3 reads CASSEGGREDTQYF. CDR3 nucleotides: TGTGCCAGCAGTGAGGGGGGGCGAGAAGATACGCAGTATTTT.

This chain links TRBV6-2 or TRBV6-3 with TRBJ1-2; no definite D call. Germline lookup yields CDR1 MNHEY and CDR2 SVGEGT. The CDR3 runs 16 residues. Trimming pared 1 base from V and 4 bases from J, leaving 16 bases between. The CDR3 bases are TGTGCCAGCAGTTACTTATCGCCGGAGCAGTTCTATGGCTACACCTTC. Encoded protein: CASSYLSPEQFYGYTF.

This clone was seen a handful of times. This rearrangement joins TRBV30 to TRBJ2-7, with D tentatively TRBD1 (5 bases). CDR1 is GTSNPN and CDR2 is SVGIG in the germline V gene (reference sequence). The CDR3 is made up of 14 amino acids. Trimming took 0 bases from V and 1 from J, leaving 10 bases between them. The CDR3: CAWSVYQGSYEQYF. The CDR3 DNA is TGTGCCTGGAGTGTATACCAGGGATCCTACGAGCAGTACTTC.

This clone was seen a few times. This chain links TRBV20-1 with TRBJ1-1, with TRBD1 as a possible D gene (6 bases). The V end was cut by 5 bases, the J end by 8 bases, with 12 bases between. The germline gives CDR1 DFQATT, CDR2 SNEGSKA (reference sequence). This CDR3 spans 11 amino acids. In DNA, the CDR3 is TGCAGTGCTTCGCGGGGGGCCGAAGCTTTCTTT. This translates into CSASRGAEAFF.